The 32 T cell receptor beta chains below were found in one sample sequenced in a study of vaccination and CD4 T cells after COVID-19. Sequencing of the DNA from cultured CD4+ T cells was carried out with the Oncomine TCR Beta short-read assay. Each CDR3 protein gets one entry after TCRdb re-called the PCR reads with MiXCR. The top ten clones hold 16% of a sample with about 20,000 distinct CDR3 sequences, around 55% of them seen once. Stated treatment: roughly 10-day PBMC culture with coronavirus spike peptide pools or control peptides (ViraFEST assay). Which antigens these TCRs recognize remains unknown. The sample was CD4+ T cells from blood, cultured in vitro. The receptors shown here come from a human donor who had recovered from COVID-19.

This clonotype was seen once. The genes are TRBV29-1 and TRBJ2-7, with a weak D call TRBD1 (6 bases). CDR3 length: 11 amino acids. V was cut by 5 bases and J by 6 bases, with 11 bases left in between. Germline assignment: CDR1 SQVTM and CDR2 ANQGSEA. CDR3 in DNA: TGCAGCGTTTCCGACAGGAGCGAGCAGTACTTC. Its translation is CSVSDRSEQYF.

The chain is built from TRBV2 and TRBJ2-7; possibly TRBD1 for D (5 bases). The germline V and J ends were trimmed by 7 bases and 4 bases, with 20 bases remaining between them. The CDR3 runs to 15 residues. Germline lookup yields CDR1 SNHLY and CDR2 FYNNEI. In DNA form, the CDR3 reads TGTGCCAGCATGTCGGCCCTTTTAGGGGCTTACGAGCAGTACTTC. Its translation: CASMSALLGAYEQYF.

In its sample, this clonotype was seen a few times. The CDR3 loop is CASRPDRVYSKETQYF. The CDR3 nucleotides are TGTGCCAGCAGACCCGATAGGGTTTACAGCAAAGAGACCCAGTACTTC. The chain links TRBV7-8 to TRBJ2-5, with D unclear. V dropped 6 bases and J dropped 3 bases, with 20 bases sitting between them. This CDR3 has 16 amino acids. CDR1 is SGHVS, CDR2 FQNEAQ, per germline.

The rearrangement links TRBV30 to TRBJ1-6, with D tentatively TRBD1 (6 bases). The CDR3 extends over 18 amino acids. V lost 4 bases, J lost 0 bases, and 19 bases lay in between. Germline V gene data show CDR1 as GTSNPN and CDR2 as SVGIG (reference sequence). CDR3 DNA: TGTGCCTGGAACGGGGGGACATCCGGAACCTCCTATAATTCACCCCTCCACTTT. As protein: CAWNGGTSGTSYNSPLHF.

This clonotype has only a few counts. The chain carries TRBV7-2 and TRBJ2-3, with no clear D. The CDR3 is 13 amino acids. Germline V gives CDR1 SGHTA, CDR2 FQGNSA. Between the trimmed V and J ends, which lost 0 bases and 3 bases, there was a span of 4 bases. The chain's CDR3 is CASSLALTDTQYF. In nucleotides, the CDR3 is TGTGCCAGCAGCTTAGCGCTAACAGATACGCAGTATTTT.

The rearrangement links TRBV7-6 to TRBJ1-5, with TRBD1 matching over 9 bases. CDR1 SGHVS and CDR2 FNYEAQ come from the germline V gene. With 6 bases clipped from V and 1 base from J, the junction kept 4 bases outside the gene matches. The CDR3 is 15 amino acids. CDR3 DNA: TGTGCCAGCAGTCTCGACAGGGGGAGCAATCAGCCCCAGCATTTT. It translates to CASSLDRGSNQPQHF.

The chain employs TRBV28 and TRBJ2-3, with 11 nucleotides matching TRBD2. The CDR3 length is 16 residues. Trimming cost V 3 bases and J 3 bases; bases outside gene matches: 5. The germline V gene has CDR1 MDHEN and CDR2 SYDVKM. The chain's CDR3 is CASSFQTSGATDTQYF. CDR3 nucleotides: TGTGCCAGCAGTTTCCAGACTAGCGGGGCAACAGATACGCAGTATTTT.

The chain combines TRBV20-1 with TRBJ2-5, with D perhaps TRBD1 or TRBD2 (5 bases each). V shed 6 bases and J shed 7 bases, with 12 bases lying between them. The CDR3 sequence is 11 residues long. Germline values: CDR1 DFQATT, CDR2 SNEGSKA (reference sequence). CDR3 region: CSAPTRGTQYF. DNA for the CDR3: TGCAGTGCGCCTACTAGGGGGACCCAGTACTTC.

This clonotype was counted between two and nine times. The chain employs TRBV19 and TRBJ1-5, with TRBD1 identical over 10 bases. Trimming took 5 bases from V and 7 from J; bases not matched to a gene: 11. This CDR3 spans 16 amino acids. Germline CDR1 reads LNHDA; CDR2 reads SQIVND (reference sequence). CDR3 sequence: CASSPLTGGGRQPQHF. CDR3 sequence (DNA): TGTGCCAGTAGTCCCCTGACAGGGGGCGGGCGGCAGCCCCAGCATTTT.

The chain links TRBV20-1 to TRBJ2-1; TRBD2 is a possible D gene (5 bases). Germline CDR1 DFQATT, CDR2 SNEGSKA (reference sequence). This CDR3 spans 14 amino acids. V gave up 5 bases and J gave up 8 bases, with 19 bases separating them. The CDR3 loop reads CSALGWGDRDEQFF. CDR3 nucleotides: TGCAGTGCTCTAGGATGGGGAGATCGAGATGAGCAGTTCTTC.

This chain uses TRBV6-1 with TRBJ2-1; no clear D gene. Germline V gene data show CDR1 as MNHNS and CDR2 as SASEGT. The CDR3 runs to 14 residues. For the CDR3, the DNA is TGTGCAGTAAAGGCGTCAAGCTCCTACAATGAGCAGTTCTTC. This gives the protein CAVKASSSYNEQFF.

Only a few counts were recorded for this clonotype. V usage is TRBV20-1 and J usage is TRBJ1-6, with D possibly matching TRBD1 (5 bases). The germline V gene encodes CDR1 DFQATT and CDR2 SNEGSKA (reference sequence). Deletions cut 3 bases from V and 6 bases from J, with 21 bases between. The CDR3 has 17 residues. Here the CDR3 reads CSASLFAGRYSNSPLHF. The CDR3 DNA reads TGCAGTGCTAGCCTCTTCGCAGGGAGGTATAGTAATTCACCCCTCCACTTT.

This clonotype was detected a few times. This chain uses TRBV7-9 with TRBJ2-3, with a possible D match to TRBD1 (6 bases). V gave up 4 bases and J gave up 4 bases, with 6 bases separating them. The CDR3 has 12 amino acids. Looked up from germline, CDR1 is SEHNR and CDR2 is FQNEAQ (reference sequence). The CDR3 sequence is CASSYRADTQYF. CDR3 DNA: TGTGCCAGCAGCTACAGGGCAGATACGCAGTATTTT.

The chain uses TRBV4-1 and TRBJ2-5; D gene unclear. Trimming cost V 4 bases and J 5 bases, with 14 bases left between them. CDR3 length equals 14 residues. In germline, CDR1 is MGHRA, CDR2 YSYEKL. The CDR3 region is CASSLGEAGETQYF. Written as DNA, the CDR3 is TGCGCCAGCAGCCTTGGTGAGGCCGGGGAGACCCAGTACTTC.

The chain is built from TRBV7-9 and TRBJ1-6; no clear D gene. The CDR3 spans 13 residues. V lost 4 bases and J 9 bases, leaving 10 bases between the germline ends. The V gene's germline CDR1 is SEHNR and CDR2 FQNEAQ (reference sequence). In nucleotides, the CDR3 is TGTGCCAGCAGCTCCCTTTTAAGTTCACCCCTCCACTTT. Translated, it gives CASSSLLSSPLHF.

About this clonotype itself: At one boundary the junction diverges from the germline segment, which might be a read error. The chain links TRBV2 to TRBJ1-6; 8 bases agree with TRBD1. CDR1 is SNHLY and CDR2 is FYNNEI in the germline V gene. The CDR3 length is 12 residues. The CDR3 sequence is CASSALGQASYF. DNA of the CDR3: TGTGCCAGCAGTGCGTTGGGACAGGCCTCTTACTTT. Combining the CDR3 with reference TRBV2 and TRBJ1-6 gives the whole variable domain EPEVTQTPSHQVTQMGQEVILRCVPISNHLYFYWYRQILGQKVEFLVSFYNNEISEKSEIFDDQFSVERPDGSNFTLKIRSTKLEDSAMYFCASSALGQASYFGNGTRLTVT.

CDR3 region: CAISSGGEVYNEQFF. The CDR3 region has the DNA TGTGCCATCAGCTCAGGGGGCGAGGTGTACAATGAGCAGTTCTTC. The genes are TRBV10-3 and TRBJ2-1; 8 nucleotides line up with TRBD1. The CDR3 totals 15 residues. Germline V gene lookup returns CDR1 ENHRY and CDR2 SYGVKD. With 6 bases clipped from V and 4 bases from J, the junction kept 8 bases outside the gene matches.

This rearrangement joins TRBV20-1 to TRBJ2-2; TRBD1 might be the D (6 bases). The length of the CDR3 is 14 residues. Per germline, CDR1 DFQATT and CDR2 SNEGSKA (reference sequence). Here the CDR3 DNA reads TGCAGCGCTGCCCAGGGGAAAGGGACCGGGGAGCTGTTTTTT. It is translated as CSAAQGKGTGELFF.

CDR3 DNA: TGTGCCAGCAGCTTAGGCGTGCGGGGGTCTGTCCCAGATACGCAGTATTTT. Amino acid sequence: CASSLGVRGSVPDTQYF. This chain joins TRBV11-2 and TRBJ2-3; 7 positions match TRBD2. Trimming cost V 1 base and J 4 bases; bases outside gene matches: 11. Looked up from germline, CDR1 is SGHAT and CDR2 is FQNNGV. This CDR3 has 17 amino acids.

The sample holds a few counts of this clonotype. The chain employs TRBV20-1 and TRBJ1-1, with TRBD1 matching over 9 bases. CDR3 length: 14 amino acids. V lost 6 bases to trimming and J lost 2 bases; unmatched junction nucleotides: 7. Germline lookup yields CDR1 DFQATT and CDR2 SNEGSKA (reference sequence). The CDR3 protein is CSALKGQGNTEAFF. The CDR3 DNA sequence: TGCAGTGCGTTAAAGGGACAGGGTAACACTGAAGCTTTCTTT.

The chain couples TRBV2 to TRBJ2-1, with a possible D match to TRBD2 (6 bases). This CDR3 spans 14 amino acids. With 8 bases removed from V and 8 bases from J, the gap between germline ends came to 19 bases. Per the germline V gene, CDR1 is SNHLY and CDR2 is FYNNEI. This CDR3 is CASAREAGRDEQFF. CDR3 DNA sequence: TGTGCCAGCGCTCGTGAGGCGGGAAGGGATGAGCAGTTCTTC.

V is TRBV24-1 and J is TRBJ2-7; D possibly corresponds to TRBD1 (6 bases). In germline, CDR1 is KGHDR, CDR2 SFDVKD. The CDR3 runs 15 residues. Between the trimmed V and J ends, which lost 4 bases and 5 bases, there was a span of 17 bases. CDR3 loop: CATSENTGPWDEQYF. CDR3 bases: TGTGCCACCAGTGAAAATACAGGGCCCTGGGACGAGCAGTACTTC.

The rearrangement joins TRBV6-5 to TRBJ1-6, with D possibly matching TRBD1 (5 bases). The V end was cut by 2 bases, the J end by 5 bases, with 7 bases between. CDR1 is MNHEY and CDR2 is SVGAGI in the germline V gene. The CDR3 length is 14 residues. CDR3 coding DNA: TGTGCCAGCAGTTACCAGACAGATAATTCACCCCTCCACTTT. It encodes CASSYQTDNSPLHF.

This clonotype was recorded only once. J is TRBJ2-5 and V is TRBV11-2, with 13 positions matching TRBD2. V lost 5 bases, J lost 6 bases, and 12 bases stayed unmatched. CDR3 length: 17 amino acids. Germline CDR1 and CDR2: SGHAT and FQNNGV. The CDR3 spells CASSPARLAGGRQTQYF. The CDR3 DNA is TGTGCCAGCAGCCCCGCTAGACTAGCGGGGGGCAGACAGACCCAGTACTTC.

The chain has TRBV6-1 and TRBJ2-5; D remains ambiguous. V was trimmed by 4 bases and J by 2 bases, leaving 8 bases between them. Germline-derived CDR1 and CDR2 are MNHNS and SASEGT. The CDR3 has 13 residues. The DNA for the CDR3 is TGTGCCAGCAGTGTAGGCACACAAGAGACCCAGTACTTC. Amino acids: CASSVGTQETQYF.

The CDR3 nucleotides read TGTGCCAGCAACCAGGGGGTCGACAATGAGCAGTTCTTC. Residues: CASNQGVDNEQFF. V and J are TRBV2 and TRBJ2-1, with TRBD1 matching over 7 bases. V lost 7 bases, J lost 5 bases, and 5 bases stayed unmatched. Germline CDR1 SNHLY, CDR2 FYNNEI. This CDR3 spans 13 amino acids.

V is TRBV10-3 and J is TRBJ2-7; 10 bases line up with TRBD1. Per germline, CDR1 ENHRY and CDR2 SYGVKD. V trimming: 11 bases; J trimming: 3 bases; junction bases outside the gene matches: 10. This CDR3 is 14 amino acids long. CDR3 nucleotides: TGTGCCTCCAAGGCGGGACAGGGGAACTACGAGCAGTACTTC. Translated, it gives CASKAGQGNYEQYF.

This clonotype was observed a handful of times. This chain connects TRBV5-4 to TRBJ1-2; D possibly corresponds to TRBD1 (5 bases). The V gene's germline CDR1 is SGHNT and CDR2 YYREEE (reference sequence). The length of the CDR3 is 13 residues. Trimming shortened V by 1 base and J by 2 bases, and 6 bases separated the two germline ends. The CDR3 DNA is TGTGCCAGCAGCTTGTGGGACAACTATGGCTACACCTTC. Residues: CASSLWDNYGYTF. The variable domain in full, completed from reference TRBV5-4 and TRBJ1-2, reads ETGVTQSPTHLIKTRGQQVTLRCSSQSGHNTVSWYQQALGQGPQFIFQYYREEENGRGNFPPRFSGLQFPNYSSELNVNALELDDSALYLCASSLWDNYGYTFGSGTRLTVV.

The chain combines TRBV28 with TRBJ2-7, with D perhaps being TRBD1 or TRBD2 (5 bases each). Per germline, CDR1 MDHEN and CDR2 SYDVKM. Trimming left V 6 bases short and J 3 bases short, with 21 bases between. The CDR3 loop spans 16 amino acids. The CDR3 loop reads CASRPGTAEIRYEQYF. CDR3 DNA: TGTGCCAGCAGACCCGGGACCGCCGAAATACGCTACGAGCAGTACTTC.

CDR3 in amino acids: CASSPIRQRPSYEQYF. The CDR3 nucleotides are TGTGCCAGCAGCCCCATCAGACAGCGTCCCTCCTACGAGCAGTACTTC. The chain uses TRBV11-2 and TRBJ2-7, with a tentative D call TRBD1 (5 bases). Germline loops: CDR1 SGHAT, CDR2 FQNNGV. Trimming took 5 bases from V and 0 from J, leaving 17 bases between them. CDR3 length equals 16 residues. The full variable domain, its missing parts supplied by reference TRBV11-2 and TRBJ2-7, is EAGVAQSPRYKIIEKRQSVAFWCNPISGHATLYWYQQILGQGPKLLIQFQNNGVVDDSQLPKDRFSAERLKGVDSTLKIQPAKLEDSAVYLCASSPIRQRPSYEQYFGPGTRLTVT.

The V call is TRBV7-3, the J call TRBJ2-5, with unresolved D. CDR1 is SGHTA and CDR2 is FQGTGA in the germline V gene. This CDR3 spans 13 amino acids. The V and J ends lost 1 base and 3 bases respectively, with 6 bases between them. The chain's CDR3 is CASSLSVEETQYF. In DNA, the CDR3 is TGTGCCAGCAGCTTAAGTGTGGAAGAGACCCAGTACTTC.

In its sample, this clonotype was seen once. The chain recombines TRBV30 with TRBJ1-1; D is ambiguous. The CDR3 extends over 14 amino acids. The germline V and J ends were trimmed by 2 bases and 0 bases, with 10 bases remaining between them. CDR1 and CDR2 (germline): GTSNPN, SVGIG (reference sequence). The CDR3 region has the DNA TGTGCCTGGAGTCCGGCTCCCCTGAACACTGAAGCTTTCTTT. As protein: CAWSPAPLNTEAFF.